This T cell receptor (beta chain) appears in the sequencing data of a study of blood T cells in healthy people across ages. It was with a sample-barcoded 5' primer and a J-beta primer mix that a second PCR of roughly 7 to 12 cycles was run. Tags on each cDNA molecule came from a template-switch adaptor with 12 random nucleotides. There were at least 3 million CDR3-containing paired-end reads obtained from each sample. Each CDR3 protein is one row after TCRdb ran MiXCR on the 5' RACE reads. The sample carries about 640,000 distinct CDR3 sequences, around three fifths recorded once. Findings and limits, study-wide: There was a strong correlation between TCR beta diversity and naive T cell percentage. The CMV status of each donor remained undetermined, and this could have confounded shifts in expanded clonotypes.

Worth noting for this clonotype: Its antigen is unidentified.

Sequencing was carried out using blood. This receptor was obtained from a man in his 60s in good health.

The chain's CDR3 is CSAPRAGGRNTQYF. Here the CDR3 DNA reads TGCAGTGCCCCTCGTGCGGGGGGGCGTAATACGCAGTATTTT. The chain carries TRBV20-1 and TRBJ2-3; 9 nucleotides agree with TRBD2. CDR3 length: 14 amino acids. With 6 bases clipped from V and 7 bases from J, the junction kept 11 bases outside the gene matches. Per germline, CDR1 DFQATT and CDR2 SNEGSKA (reference sequence).